The clone carrying this TCR beta chain was detected only once. V dropped 5 bases and J dropped 6 bases, with 18 bases sitting between them. The germline CDR1 and CDR2 sequences are SGHNT and YYREEE (reference sequence). CDR3 length: 14 residues. The authors' processing: Estimated nucleated cell counts came from reference gene primer amplification. Some clones are missing from TCRdb's copy, which holds only in-frame ones; the method was immunoSEQ multiplex PCR. D and trimming come from the DNA, and the V and J calls and clone size come from that table. The sample shows some 15,000 clones, about four fifths of them seen only once. These data originate in a study of blood T cell repertoires in COVID-19. Study-wide context: The samples span acute and convalescent COVID-19 from the United States, Italy and Spain. In each case, the material was cDNA or gDNA derived from T cells, B-cell-depleted T cells, or PBMCs.

This receptor was obtained from a woman in her fifties or sixties with acute or convalescent COVID-19. The chain has TRBV5-4 and TRBJ2-7; weak D call: TRBD2 (6 bases). Source material: peripheral blood. In nucleotides, the CDR3 is TGTGCCAGCAGTCCTATCGGATTGGGGGGCGAGCAGTACTTC. Translated: CASSPIGLGGEQYF.